This T cell receptor (beta chain) was recorded in a study of CXCR3-negative and CXCR3-positive naive CD8 T cells (dated by TCRdb to about 2019). For the study in its entirety: In total, 120 million to 150 million TRB reads were obtained, corresponding to roughly 1.5 +/- 0.3 million reads per library. Data from 11 donors, pooled across two independent experiments, went into the diversity and physicochemical repertoire analyses. Naive subsets from about five donors and memory cells from 3 donors were included in the TRBV-TRBJ cluster analysis.

Concerning this clonotype: Its cognate antigen has yet to be identified.

Study-wide findings and limitations: Repertoire diversity was comparably high in both naive subsets but much lower in memory CD8+ T cells. Surface CD5, linked to self-reactivity in mice, was comparable between naive subsets; TCR interaction strength was therefore also inferred from TRB CDR3 physicochemical properties. Naive CXCR3-negative and CXCR3-positive cells from the same donor showed similar TRBV-TRBJ usage, whereas memory cells showed distinct patterns. Freshly isolated PBMCs were used for most assays because CXCR3 expression went down partially after cryopreservation. TRB CDR3s from CXCR3-positive naive cells showed higher hydrophobicity (lower Kidera factor 4), lower energy, and higher strength and volume indices than CXCR3-negative naive cells.

Sequencing relied on a NextSeq 550. The Human TCR Profiling Kit (MiLaboratory) was used to make UMI-labeled 5' RACE TRB cDNA libraries. The full amount of extracted RNA was used for cDNA synthesis, and the full amount of resulting cDNA was used for PCR amplification. The libraries were made side by side, with each library going through the same number of PCR cycles. On the study's bioinformatics: With a minimum of two reads required per UMI, MIGEC and MiXCR pulled out about 57,000 +/- 9,900 unique UMI-labeled TRB cDNA molecules from each library. On average, each library contained about 40,000 +/- 10,000 functional in-frame TRB CDR3 nucleotide clonotypes without stop codons. After each sample was downsampled to 5000 UMI-labeled TRB molecules, VDJtools was used to calculate diversity metrics such as normalized Shannon-Wiener and Chao1. VDJtools computed clonotype-size-weighted physicochemical properties of the central five CDR3 residues: interaction energy, strength, volume and Kidera factor 4. Based on TCRdb reprocessing of the reads, there is one entry per CDR3 protein sequence, and DNA is missing. The V and J calls and clone size are TCRdb's, not the authors'. The sample's clone listing holds 120,000 or so distinct CDR3 sequences. Of the sample, about 0.54% is held by the ten largest clones.

Each CD8+ T cell subset was flow-sorted in triplicate, and 300,000 cells per subset were placed directly into RLT lysis buffer. To keep memory contaminants out, a stringent definition of naive CD8+ T cells was applied: CD45RO-CCR7+CD27+CD95-. Peripheral blood mononuclear cells were isolated from buffy coats by standard density gradient centrifugation. A FACSAria III was used to flow-sort naive CD8+ T cells into CXCR3-negative and CXCR3-positive populations. Total RNA was extracted from sorted cells with an RNeasy Mini Kit. CDR1 is given as LGHNA and CDR2 as YNFKEQ, both from the germline V gene. From its cysteine to its phenylalanine, the CDR3 spans 17 amino acids. DNA was not recorded.

What was sequenced was naive CXCR3+ CD8+ T cells from blood. In light of the paper, this sample's cell subset or site label describes: CD45RO-CCR7+CD27+CD95- naive CD8+ T cells expressing CXCR3 (TNR3+). The receptor was derived from a human donor in good health. Some clones in this sample may be carry-over from other donors' samples. The V and J genes are TRBV4-2 and TRBJ2-6. The CDR3 region reads CASSQVAGVSGANVLTF.